The T cell receptor beta chain described here comes from a study of shared clonotypes between healthy human individuals. Study results and caveats: With a handful of donors compared, 4% to 5% of naive CD4 clonotypes were shared. Generation of non-shared clonotypes was less probable than generation of clonotypes shared by all four donors.

The CDR3 has 16 amino acids. Germline CDR1 reads LNHDA; CDR2 reads SQIVND (reference sequence). Note on this clone: The antigen is unknown. A much larger clone differs by one base, so this may be a read error.

Evenly divided among several immunoSEQ plates was the genomic DNA of each subset. Only in-frame clones appear in the TCRdb table, and some are missing; sequencing was by immunoSEQ multiplex PCR. The sample has nearly 750,000 clones, 55% to 75% seen once. This TCR was sampled from a woman aged 25 to 45 in good health. The genes are TRBV19 and TRBJ1-5; 7 nucleotides align to TRBD1. The end of the DNA is better explained by TRBJ2-3, so the J call may be wrong. The sample was memory CD4+ T cells sorted from blood. Subset noted: CD45RA-negative fraction. This CDR3 reads CASSRQSGTVNQPQYF. In DNA, the CDR3 is TGTGCCAGTAGTAGACAATCCGGGACAGTTAATCAGCCCCAGTATTTT.